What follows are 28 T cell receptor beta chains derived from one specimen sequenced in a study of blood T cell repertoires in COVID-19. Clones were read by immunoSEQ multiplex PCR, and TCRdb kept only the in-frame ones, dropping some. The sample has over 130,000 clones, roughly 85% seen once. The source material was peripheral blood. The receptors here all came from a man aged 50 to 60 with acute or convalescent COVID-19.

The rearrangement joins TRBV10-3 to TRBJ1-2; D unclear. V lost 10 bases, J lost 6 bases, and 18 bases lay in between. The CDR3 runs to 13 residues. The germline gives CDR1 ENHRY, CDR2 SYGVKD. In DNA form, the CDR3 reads TGTGCCAGAAACCCGGAAACTCGGGATGGCTACACCTTC. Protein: CARNPETRDGYTF.

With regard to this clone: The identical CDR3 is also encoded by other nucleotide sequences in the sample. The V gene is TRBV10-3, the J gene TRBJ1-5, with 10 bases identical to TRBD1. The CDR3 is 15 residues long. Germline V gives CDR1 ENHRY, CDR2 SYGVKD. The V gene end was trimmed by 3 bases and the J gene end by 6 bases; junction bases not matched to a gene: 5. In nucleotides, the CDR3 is TGTGCCATCAGTGAACGACAGGGGGCTGGTCAGCCCCAGCATTTT. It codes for CAISERQGAGQPQHF.

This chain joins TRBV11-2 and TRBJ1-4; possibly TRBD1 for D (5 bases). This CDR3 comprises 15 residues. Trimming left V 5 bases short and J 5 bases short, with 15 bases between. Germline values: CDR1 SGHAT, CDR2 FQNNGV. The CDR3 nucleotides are TGTGCCAGCAGCCCACCGGGACTGAACAATGAAAAACTGTTTTTT. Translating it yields CASSPPGLNNEKLFF. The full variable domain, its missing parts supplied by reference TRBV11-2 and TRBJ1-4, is EAGVAQSPRYKIIEKRQSVAFWCNPISGHATLYWYQQILGQGPKLLIQFQNNGVVDDSQLPKDRFSAERLKGVDSTLKIQPAKLEDSAVYLCASSPPGLNNEKLFFGSGTQLSVL.

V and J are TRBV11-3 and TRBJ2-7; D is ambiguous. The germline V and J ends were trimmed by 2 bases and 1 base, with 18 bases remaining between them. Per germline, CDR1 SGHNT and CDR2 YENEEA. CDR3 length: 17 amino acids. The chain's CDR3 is CASSLTSRRQRSYEQYF. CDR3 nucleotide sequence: TGTGCCAGCAGCTTAACCTCCCGGCGTCAGCGATCCTACGAGCAGTACTTC. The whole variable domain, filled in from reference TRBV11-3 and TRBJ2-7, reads EAGVVQSPRYKIIEKKQPVAFWCNPISGHNTLYWYLQNLGQGPELLIRYENEEAVDDSQLPKDRFSAERLKGVDSTLKIQPAELGDSAVYLCASSLTSRRQRSYEQYFGPGTRLTVT.

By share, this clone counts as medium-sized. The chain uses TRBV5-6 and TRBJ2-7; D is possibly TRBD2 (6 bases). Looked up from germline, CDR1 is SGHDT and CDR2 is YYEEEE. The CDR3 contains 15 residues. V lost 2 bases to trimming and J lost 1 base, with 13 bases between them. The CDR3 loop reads CASSLTGTGSYEQYF. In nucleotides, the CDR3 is TGTGCCAGCAGCTTAACCGGGACTGGTTCCTACGAGCAGTACTTC. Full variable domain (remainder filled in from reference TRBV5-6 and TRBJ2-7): DAGVTQSPTHLIKTRGQQVTLRCSPKSGHDTVSWYQQALGQGPQFIFQYYEEEERQRGNFPDRFSGHQFPNYSSELNVNALLLGDSALYLCASSLTGTGSYEQYFGPGTRLTVT.

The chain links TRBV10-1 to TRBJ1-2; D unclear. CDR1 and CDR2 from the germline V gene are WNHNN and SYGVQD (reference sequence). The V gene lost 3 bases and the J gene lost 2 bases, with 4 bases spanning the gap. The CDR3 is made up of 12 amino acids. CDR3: CASSDSNYGYTF. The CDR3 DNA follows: TGCGCCAGCAGTGATTCGAACTATGGCTACACCTTC.

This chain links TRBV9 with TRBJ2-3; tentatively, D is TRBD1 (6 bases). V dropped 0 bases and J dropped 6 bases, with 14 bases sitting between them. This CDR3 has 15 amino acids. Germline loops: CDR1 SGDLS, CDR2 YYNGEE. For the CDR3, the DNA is TGTGCCAGCAGCGTAGGAGGGGGTGGTATGGATACGCAGTATTTT. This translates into CASSVGGGGMDTQYF.

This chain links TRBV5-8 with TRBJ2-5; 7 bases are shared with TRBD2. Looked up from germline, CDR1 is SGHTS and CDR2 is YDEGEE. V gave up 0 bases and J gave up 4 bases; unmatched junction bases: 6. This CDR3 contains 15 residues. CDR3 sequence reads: CASSLAGGVGETQYF. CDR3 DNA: TGTGCCAGCAGCTTGGCGGGAGGTGTCGGAGAGACCCAGTACTTC.

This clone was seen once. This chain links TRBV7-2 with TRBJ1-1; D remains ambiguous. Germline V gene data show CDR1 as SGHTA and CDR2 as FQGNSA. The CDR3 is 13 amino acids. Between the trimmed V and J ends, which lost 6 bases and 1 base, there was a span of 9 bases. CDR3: CASSSRGNTEAFF. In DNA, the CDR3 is TGTGCCAGCAGTTCCCGCGGGAACACTGAAGCTTTCTTT. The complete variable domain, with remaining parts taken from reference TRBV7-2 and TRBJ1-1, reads GAGVSQSPSNKVTEKGKDVELRCDPISGHTALYWYRQSLGQGLEFLIYFQGNSAPDKSGLPSDRFSAERTGGSVSTLTIQRTQQEDSAVYLCASSSRGNTEAFFGQGTRLTVV.

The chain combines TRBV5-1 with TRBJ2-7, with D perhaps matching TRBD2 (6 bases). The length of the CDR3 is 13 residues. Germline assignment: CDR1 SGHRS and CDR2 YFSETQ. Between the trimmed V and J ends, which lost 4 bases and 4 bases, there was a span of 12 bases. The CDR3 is CASSPPLAYEQYF. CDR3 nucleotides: TGCGCCAGCAGCCCGCCCCTAGCGTACGAGCAGTACTTC.

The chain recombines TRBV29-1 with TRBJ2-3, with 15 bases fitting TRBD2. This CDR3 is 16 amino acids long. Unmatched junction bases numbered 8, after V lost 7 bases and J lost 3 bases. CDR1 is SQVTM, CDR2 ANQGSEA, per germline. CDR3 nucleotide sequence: TGCAGCGGCCAAGGACTAGCGGGGGGGCCTACAGATACGCAGTATTTT. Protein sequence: CSGQGLAGGPTDTQYF.

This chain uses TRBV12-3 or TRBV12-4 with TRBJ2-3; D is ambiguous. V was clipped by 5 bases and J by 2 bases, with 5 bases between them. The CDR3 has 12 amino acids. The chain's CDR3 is CASSPVTDTQYF. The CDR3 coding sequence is TGTGCCAGCAGTCCGGTCACAGATACGCAGTATTTT.

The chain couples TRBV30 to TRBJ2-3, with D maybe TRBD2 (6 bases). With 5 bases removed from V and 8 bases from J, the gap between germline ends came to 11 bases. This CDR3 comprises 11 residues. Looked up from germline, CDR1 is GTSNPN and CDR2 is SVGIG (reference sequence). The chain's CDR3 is CAWSLGGTQYF. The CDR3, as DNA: TGTGCCTGGTCTTTGGGGGGTACGCAGTATTTT.

The chain's CDR3 is CASTWTKNTEAFF. For the CDR3, the DNA is TGTGCCAGCACATGGACAAAGAACACTGAAGCTTTCTTT. The chain couples TRBV6-5 to TRBJ1-1; possible D gene TRBD1, 5 bases. From germline, CDR1 is MNHEY and CDR2 SVGAGI. V shed 7 bases and J shed 1 base, with 10 bases lying between them. This CDR3 region has 13 residues.

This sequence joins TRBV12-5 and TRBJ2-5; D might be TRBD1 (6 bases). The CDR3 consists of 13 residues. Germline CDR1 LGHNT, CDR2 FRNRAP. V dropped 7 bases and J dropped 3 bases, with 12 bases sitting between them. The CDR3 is CASAQTGEETQYF. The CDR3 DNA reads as TGTGCTAGTGCTCAGACAGGAGAAGAGACCCAGTACTTC. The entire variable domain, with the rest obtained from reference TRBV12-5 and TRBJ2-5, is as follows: DARVTQTPRHKVTEMGQEVTMRCQPILGHNTVFWYRQTMMQGLELLAYFRNRAPLDDSGMPKDRFSAEMPDATLATLKIQPSEPRDSAVYFCASAQTGEETQYFGPGTRLLVL.

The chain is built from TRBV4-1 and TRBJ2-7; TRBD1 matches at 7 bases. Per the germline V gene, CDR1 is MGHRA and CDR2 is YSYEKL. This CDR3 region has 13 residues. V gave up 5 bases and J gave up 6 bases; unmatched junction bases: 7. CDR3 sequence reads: CASSLHRGSEQYF. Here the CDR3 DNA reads TGCGCCAGCAGCTTACACAGGGGTAGCGAGCAGTACTTC.

CDR3 DNA: TGCGCCAGCAGCTTTGTCCGAGGACAGGGGATGAAGGAAAAACTGTTTTTT. Translated, it gives CASSFVRGQGMKEKLFF. The V call is TRBV5-1, the J call TRBJ1-4; TRBD1 matches 9 bases. The CDR3 is made up of 17 amino acids. Germline assignment: CDR1 SGHRS and CDR2 YFSETQ. J lost 8 bases, V lost 2 bases, and 13 bases had no gene match. The variable domain in full, with the rest retrieved from reference TRBV5-1 and TRBJ1-4, is KAGVTQTPRYLIKTRGQQVTLSCSPISGHRSVSWYQQTPGQGLQFLFEYFSETQRNKGNFPGRFSGRQFSNSRSEMNVSTLELGDSALYLCASSFVRGQGMKEKLFFGSGTQLSVL.

In DNA form, the CDR3 reads TGTGCCTGGACTCGCCCCCGACAACCGAGCCCTGAAGCTTTCTTT. Translated: CAWTRPRQPSPEAFF. The rearrangement uses TRBV30 and TRBJ1-1; no definite D call. With 4 bases removed from V and 6 bases from J, the gap between germline ends came to 21 bases. The CDR3 contains 15 residues. The germline CDR1 and CDR2 sequences are GTSNPN and SVGIG (reference sequence).

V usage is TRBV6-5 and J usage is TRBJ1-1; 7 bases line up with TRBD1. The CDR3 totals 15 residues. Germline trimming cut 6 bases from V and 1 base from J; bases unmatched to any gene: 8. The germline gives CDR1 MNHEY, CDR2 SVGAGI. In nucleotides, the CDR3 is TGTGCCAGCAGCCCCCCCGGACAGGAGAACACTGAAGCTTTCTTT. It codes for CASSPPGQENTEAFF.

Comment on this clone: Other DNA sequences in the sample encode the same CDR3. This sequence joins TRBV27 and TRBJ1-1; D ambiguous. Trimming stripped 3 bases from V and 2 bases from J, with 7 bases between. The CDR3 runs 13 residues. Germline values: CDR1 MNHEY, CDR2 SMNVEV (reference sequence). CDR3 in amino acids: CASSLRGNTEAFF. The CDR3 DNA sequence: TGTGCCAGCAGTTTGAGAGGCAACACTGAAGCTTTCTTT.

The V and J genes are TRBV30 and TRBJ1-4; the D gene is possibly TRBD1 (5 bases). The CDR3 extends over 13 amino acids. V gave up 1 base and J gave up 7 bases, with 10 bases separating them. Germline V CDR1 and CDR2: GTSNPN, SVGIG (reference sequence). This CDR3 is CAWSGTGVEKLFF. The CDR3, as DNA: TGTGCCTGGAGTGGGACGGGGGTTGAAAAACTGTTTTTT.

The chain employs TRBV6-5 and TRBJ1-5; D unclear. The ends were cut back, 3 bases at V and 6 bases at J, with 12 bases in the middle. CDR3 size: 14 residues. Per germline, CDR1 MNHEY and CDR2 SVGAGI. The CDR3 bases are TGTGCCAGCAGTTATGAGGGCGATAGTCAGCCCCAGCATTTT. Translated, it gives CASSYEGDSQPQHF.

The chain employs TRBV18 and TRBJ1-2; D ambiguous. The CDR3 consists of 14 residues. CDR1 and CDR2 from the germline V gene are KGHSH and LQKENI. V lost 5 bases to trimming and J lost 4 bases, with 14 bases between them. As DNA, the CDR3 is TGTGCCAGCTCAACGGCAGCAGGAGGCTATGGCTACACCTTC. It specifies CASSTAAGGYGYTF. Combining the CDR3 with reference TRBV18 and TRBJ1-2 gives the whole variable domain NAGVMQNPRHLVRRRGQEARLRCSPMKGHSHVYWYRQLPEEGLKFMVYLQKENIIDESGMPKERFSAEFPKEGPSILRIQQVVRGDSAAYFCASSTAAGGYGYTFGSGTRLTVV.

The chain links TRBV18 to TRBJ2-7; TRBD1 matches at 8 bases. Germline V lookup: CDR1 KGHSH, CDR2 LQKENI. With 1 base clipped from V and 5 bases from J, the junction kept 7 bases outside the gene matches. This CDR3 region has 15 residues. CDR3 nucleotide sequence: TGTGCCAGCTCACCACAAGGACAGGGATATAACGAGCAGTACTTC. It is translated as CASSPQGQGYNEQYF.

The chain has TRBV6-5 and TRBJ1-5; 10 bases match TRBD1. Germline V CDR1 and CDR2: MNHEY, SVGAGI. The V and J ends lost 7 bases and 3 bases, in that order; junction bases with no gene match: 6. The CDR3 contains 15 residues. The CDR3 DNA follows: TGTGCCAGCAATCGGGACAGGGGAGACAATCAGCCCCAGCATTTT. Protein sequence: CASNRDRGDNQPQHF.

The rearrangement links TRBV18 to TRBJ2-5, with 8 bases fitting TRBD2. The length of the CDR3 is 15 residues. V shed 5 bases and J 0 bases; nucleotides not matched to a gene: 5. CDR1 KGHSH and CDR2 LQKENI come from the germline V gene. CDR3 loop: CASSFYGRDQETQYF. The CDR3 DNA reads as TGTGCCAGCTCATTTTACGGGAGGGACCAAGAGACCCAGTACTTC.

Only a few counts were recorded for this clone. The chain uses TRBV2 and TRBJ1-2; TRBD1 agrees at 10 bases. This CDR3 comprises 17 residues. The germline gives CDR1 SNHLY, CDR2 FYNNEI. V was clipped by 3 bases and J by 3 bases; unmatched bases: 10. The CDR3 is CASSEYIAGTGDYGYTF. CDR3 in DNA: TGTGCCAGCAGTGAGTATATCGCCGGGACAGGGGACTATGGCTACACCTTC.

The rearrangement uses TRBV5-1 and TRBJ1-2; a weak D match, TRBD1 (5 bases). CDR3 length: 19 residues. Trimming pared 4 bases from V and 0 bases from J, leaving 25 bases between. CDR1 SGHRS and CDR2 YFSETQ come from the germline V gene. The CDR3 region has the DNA TGCGCCAGCAGCGAGGAACCGACAGTTCTCCTACCTCCTAACTATGGCTACACCTTC. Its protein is CASSEEPTVLLPPNYGYTF. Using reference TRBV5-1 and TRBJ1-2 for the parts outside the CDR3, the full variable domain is KAGVTQTPRYLIKTRGQQVTLSCSPISGHRSVSWYQQTPGQGLQFLFEYFSETQRNKGNFPGRFSGRQFSNSRSEMNVSTLELGDSALYLCASSEEPTVLLPPNYGYTFGSGTRLTVV.